These 30 T cell receptor beta chains share one sample of origin, sequenced in a study of CXCR3-negative and CXCR3-positive naive CD8 T cells. Overall study findings and caveats: CXCR3-positive naive cells carried more hydrophobic TRB CDR3s than CXCR3-negative naive cells did.

The method, 5' RACE with UMI labels, was used to prepare the TRB cDNA libraries. TCRdb re-called the 5' RACE reads; every CDR3 protein appears as one record, without DNA. The sample holds approximately 6,900 distinct CDR3 sequences. No antigens are known for them. Sequenced sample: naive CXCR3+ CD8+ T cells from blood. Subset denoted: CD45RO-CCR7+CD27+CD95- naive CD8+ T cells expressing CXCR3 (TNR3+). The receptors here all came from a human donor in good health. Some clones in this sample may be carry-over from other donors' samples.

This clonotype counts as medium-sized by frequency. J is TRBJ2-3 and V is TRBV29-1; the TCRdb call, TRBD1, lacks DNA for checking. Looked up from germline, CDR1 is SQVTM and CDR2 is ANQGSEA. The CDR3 loop spans 16 amino acids. The CDR3 loop is CSVEDRVTGITDTQYF.

By frequency, this clonotype registers medium-sized. The chain couples TRBV1 to TRBJ2-5; TCRdb's D call of TRBD2 is untestable without DNA. TRBV1 is a listed pseudogene. The length of the CDR3 is 17 residues. The CDR3 here is CTSRPGLAGEQQETQYF.

Measured by frequency, this clonotype is medium-sized. This rearrangement joins TRBV4-2 to TRBJ2-1. This CDR3 has 13 amino acids. Germline CDR1 and CDR2: LGHNA and YNFKEQ. The CDR3 sequence: CASSQATKGEQFF.

Measured by frequency, this clonotype is medium-sized. The chain combines TRBV20-1 with TRBJ2-1; TCRdb calls TRBD2, which cannot be checked without DNA. This CDR3 spans 14 amino acids. Germline CDR1 is DFQATT and CDR2 is SNEGSKA (reference sequence). CDR3 amino acids: CSARSGTSTDEQFF.

This clonotype shows up as medium-sized by frequency. The chain carries TRBV15 and TRBJ2-3; TCRdb's assignment of TRBD1 cannot be checked, as there is no DNA. The CDR3 sequence is 16 residues long. Looked up from germline, CDR1 is LNHNV and CDR2 is YYDKDF (reference sequence). The CDR3 spells CATSRSRGLGTDTQYF.

V is TRBV7-2 and J is TRBJ2-1. Germline CDR1 is SGHTA and CDR2 is FQGNSA. The CDR3 has 14 amino acids. CDR3 loop: CASSFTGSYNEQFF.

This clonotype is labeled medium-sized based on frequency. The chain recombines TRBV27 with TRBJ2-7; checking the TCRdb D call of TRBD2 is not possible without DNA. The CDR3 covers 16 residues. The germline gives CDR1 MNHEY, CDR2 SMNVEV (reference sequence). CDR3 amino acids: CASSLSGASITYEQYF.

By frequency, this clonotype registers medium-sized. The V and J genes are TRBV28 and TRBJ2-5; TCRdb's assignment of TRBD2 cannot be checked, as there is no DNA. Germline-derived CDR1 and CDR2 are MDHEN and SYDVKM. The CDR3 runs to 14 residues. The chain's CDR3 is CASSRRSGQETQYF. The whole variable domain, remainder taken from reference TRBV28 and TRBJ2-5, is DVKVTQSSRYLVKRTGEKVFLECVQDMDHENMFWYRQDPGLGLRLIYFSYDVKMKEKGDIPEGYSVSREKKERFSLILESASTNQTSMYLCASSRRSGQETQYFGPGTRLLVL.

V is TRBV29-1 and J is TRBJ2-1. This CDR3 is built from 11 residues. Germline CDR1 and CDR2: SQVTM and ANQGSEA. CDR3 region: CSVGVYNEQFF.

This clonotype counts as medium-sized by frequency. The rearrangement uses TRBV28 and TRBJ2-3; no DNA is available, so the TRBD1 call from TCRdb remains unchecked. The germline gives CDR1 MDHEN, CDR2 SYDVKM. The CDR3 length is 18 residues. Here the CDR3 reads CASSLFQGARLEADTQYF.

Considering frequency, this clonotype is medium-sized. This chain uses TRBV29-1 with TRBJ1-1; as DNA is missing, the TRBD1 call by TCRdb cannot be tested. Germline CDR1 SQVTM, CDR2 ANQGSEA. This CDR3 comprises 16 residues. CDR3: CSVGGTASTRHTEAFF.

The chain is built from TRBV28 and TRBJ2-7. Per germline, CDR1 MDHEN and CDR2 SYDVKM. The CDR3 has 11 residues. The chain's CDR3 is CASSLYGEQYF.

The genes are TRBV29-1 and TRBJ2-2; no DNA is available, so the TRBD2 call from TCRdb remains unchecked. The length of the CDR3 is 13 residues. Germline-derived CDR1 and CDR2 are SQVTM and ANQGSEA. CDR3 amino acids: CSVGGTLAGELFF.

By frequency, this clonotype is medium-sized. The V gene is TRBV20-1, the J gene TRBJ2-2; as DNA is missing, the TRBD2 call by TCRdb cannot be tested. The CDR3 loop spans 15 amino acids. Germline V gene lookup returns CDR1 DFQATT and CDR2 SNEGSKA (reference sequence). The CDR3 sequence is CSARDRREGTGELFF.

By frequency, this clonotype is medium-sized. The chain is built from TRBV28 and TRBJ2-3. CDR3 length: 14 amino acids. CDR1 and CDR2 (germline): MDHEN, SYDVKM. Here the CDR3 reads CASSPNYDRDTQYF.

This clonotype is labeled medium-sized based on frequency. The chain is built from TRBV7-8 and TRBJ2-5. The CDR3 is 13 residues long. The germline V gene has CDR1 SGHVS and CDR2 FQNEAQ. The CDR3 reads CASSKNPGETQYF.

According to its frequency, this clonotype is medium-sized. The rearrangement joins TRBV27 to TRBJ2-1; the TRBD2 assignment by TCRdb is unverifiable without DNA. The CDR3 extends over 14 amino acids. CDR1 and CDR2 (germline): MNHEY, SMNVEV (reference sequence). The CDR3 loop reads CASSFLAGGDEQFF.

J is TRBJ2-1 and V is TRBV12-3 or TRBV12-4. The CDR3 contains 12 residues. CDR3 amino acids: CASSFSVVEQFF.

According to its frequency, this clonotype is medium-sized. The V and J genes are TRBV10-2 and TRBJ2-7; TCRdb calls TRBD1, which cannot be checked without DNA. The germline V gene has CDR1 WSHSY and CDR2 SAAADI. The CDR3 has 13 residues. This CDR3 is CASSEGHFYEQYF.

This clonotype is identified as medium-sized from frequency. The chain uses TRBV20-1 and TRBJ2-5. The CDR3 length is 20 residues. Germline CDR1 reads DFQATT; CDR2 reads SNEGSKA (reference sequence). This CDR3 is CSARPQNRHIQFGNQETQYF.

By frequency, this clonotype registers medium-sized. The chain joins TRBV29-1 to TRBJ2-3. The CDR3 length is 13 residues. The germline gives CDR1 SQVTM, CDR2 ANQGSEA. The CDR3 region is CSVEDRGTDTQYF.

This clonotype ranks as medium-sized in terms of frequency. This chain connects TRBV6-5 to TRBJ1-2; the D gene TCRdb calls, TRBD1, cannot be checked with no DNA. This CDR3 is built from 15 residues. Per germline, CDR1 MNHEY and CDR2 SVGAGI. CDR3 sequence: CASSYSDRGLYGYTF.

V gene TRBV29-1 combines with J gene TRBJ2-1; the TCRdb call, TRBD2, lacks DNA for checking. CDR1 SQVTM and CDR2 ANQGSEA come from the germline V gene. CDR3 length equals 16 residues. The CDR3 sequence: CSAETSGPPGYNEQFF.

According to its frequency, this clonotype is medium-sized (0.01 to 0.1%). This chain connects TRBV5-1 to TRBJ2-5; TCRdb picks TRBD2, but there is no DNA to check that call. This CDR3 region has 14 residues. CDR1 and CDR2 from the germline V gene are SGHRS and YFSETQ. CDR3 amino acids: CASRSGGGQETQYF.

J is TRBJ1-1 and V is TRBV20-1; TCRdb picks TRBD1, but there is no DNA to check that call. Germline values: CDR1 DFQATT, CDR2 SNEGSKA (reference sequence). This CDR3 has 13 residues. The CDR3: CSAKGVVDTEAFF.

This clonotype is classed as medium-sized by frequency. The gene calls are TRBV4-3 and TRBJ2-2; there is no DNA to check the TCRdb D call of TRBD1. The CDR3 length is 16 residues. Germline V gene sequence: CDR1 LGHNA, CDR2 YSLEER. CDR3 region: CASSHWGDRNTGELFF.

Its frequency marks this clonotype as medium-sized. The chain couples TRBV7-9 to TRBJ1-1; TCRdb's D call, TRBD1, is unchecked because there is no DNA. This CDR3 is built from 13 residues. Germline values: CDR1 SEHNR, CDR2 FQNEAQ (reference sequence). This CDR3 reads CASSPPEGDEAFF. The entire variable domain, with the rest obtained from reference TRBV7-9 and TRBJ1-1, is as follows: DTGVSQNPRHKITKRGQNVTFRCDPISEHNRLYWYRQTLGQGPEFLTYFQNEAQLEKSRLLSDRFSAERPKGSFSTLEIQRTEQGDSAMYLCASSPPEGDEAFFGQGTRLTVV.

The chain is built from TRBV29-1 and TRBJ2-7; TCRdb's assignment of TRBD1 cannot be checked, as there is no DNA. The CDR3 totals 14 residues. Germline loops: CDR1 SQVTM, CDR2 ANQGSEA. CDR3 protein: CSVEGQSTTYEQYF.

The CDR3 is CASSARTVNQPQHF. The chain carries TRBV2 and TRBJ1-5; TCRdb indicates TRBD1, and absent DNA this call remains unverified. This CDR3 is 14 amino acids long. Germline lookup yields CDR1 SNHLY and CDR2 FYNNEI.

V is TRBV7-6 and J is TRBJ2-1; absent DNA, TCRdb's TRBD2 call cannot be checked. CDR3 length equals 15 residues. Germline V gene sequence: CDR1 SGHVS, CDR2 FNYEAQ. The CDR3 protein is CASSLAGSPADEQFF.